This is a list of T cell receptor beta chains from one sample in a study of control samples from healthy donors and cancer patients. Sequencing was performed with immunoSEQ multiplex PCR; in TCRdb, only in-frame clones are kept and a portion is missing. The repertoire includes approximately 170,000 clones, about 90% of them detected once, and 1.3% to 1.5% sits in the top ten. What was sequenced was blood. These receptors were collected from a woman aged 50 to 60 in good health. CDR3s include the opening cysteine and the closing phenylalanine or tryptophan. Fields, in order: D gene, J gene, CDR3 length, V gene, clone size, CDR3 protein, CDR3 DNA. D genes are given only for firm matches. Size is stated for part of the rows, as once, few or many counts, or as a class when the clone is expanded.

TRBD2,TRBJ2-7,16,TRBV27,NA,CASSFGRGGGSYEQYF,TGTGCCAGCAGTTTTGGACGAGGCGGGGGATCCTACGAGCAGTACTTC
NA,TRBJ1-4,18,TRBV4-3,NA,CASSQDLDMGGRSEKLFF,TGCGCCAGCAGCCAAGATCTGGATATGGGGGGACGGAGTGAAAAACTGTTTTTT
NA,TRBJ1-5,18,TRBV28,NA,CASFMTRGLNNSNQPQHF,TGTGCCAGTTTTATGACCAGGGGCCTAAATAATAGCAATCAGCCCCAGCATTTT
NA,TRBJ1-1,12,TRBV6-2/TRBV6-3,NA,CASSWTHTEAFF,TGTGCCAGCAGCTGGACACACACTGAAGCTTTCTTT
TRBD1,TRBJ2-5,18,TRBV18,NA,CASSPTSSGTGRSETQYF,TGTGCCAGCTCTCCAACTAGCTCCGGGACAGGGCGATCAGAGACCCAGTACTTC
NA,TRBJ1-6,16,TRBV28,NA,CASRLLGRSRNSPLHF,TGTGCCAGCAGACTCCTGGGACGGTCGAGAAATTCACCCCTCCACTTT
TRBD1,TRBJ2-5,15,TRBV18,NA,CASSPRTGVWETQYF,TGTGCCAGCTCACCTCGGACAGGGGTATGGGAGACCCAGTACTTC
NA,TRBJ1-5,14,TRBV3-1/TRBV3-2,NA,CASSHRVSNQPQHF,TGTGCCAGCAGCCATCGGGTTAGCAATCAGCCCCAGCATTTT
NA,TRBJ1-2,15,TRBV4-2,NA,CASSQDAPWSSGYTF,TGTGCCAGCAGCCAAGATGCCCCCTGGTCTTCTGGCTACACCTTC
NA,TRBJ1-2,13,TRBV19,NA,CASSLRTDYGYTF,TGTGCCAGTAGTCTCCGGACAGACTATGGCTACACCTTC
NA,TRBJ1-5,14,TRBV6-5,NA,CASNAWDSNQPQHF,TGTGCCAGCAACGCCTGGGACAGCAATCAGCCCCAGCATTTT
TRBD1,TRBJ1-2,14,TRBV5-1,NA,CASSPRDRVYGYTF,TGCGCCAGCAGCCCACGGGACAGGGTCTATGGCTACACCTTC
NA,TRBJ1-4,15,TRBV7-2,NA,CASRRPGPANEKLFF,TGTGCCAGCCGTCGACCGGGGCCGGCTAATGAAAAACTGTTTTTT
NA,TRBJ1-4,15,TRBV2,NA,CASSRSGLRGEKLFF,TGTGCCAGCAGTAGATCCGGGCTCCGAGGTGAAAAACTGTTTTTT
TRBD2,TRBJ2-5,15,TRBV7-3,NA,CASSLSGTKQETQYF,TGTGCCAGCAGCCTGTCCGGGACTAAGCAAGAGACCCAGTACTTC
TRBD2,TRBJ2-7,18,TRBV28,few,CASSLSAGGWDGSYEQYF,TGTGCCAGCAGTTTATCAGCGGGGGGATGGGACGGTTCCTACGAGCAGTACTTC
NA,TRBJ1-3,16,TRBV19,NA,CASSIRTGNSGNTIYF,TGTGCCAGTAGTATCCGGACGGGAAACTCTGGAAACACCATATATTTT
TRBD2,TRBJ2-4,12,TRBV2,NA,CASSLWEGIQYF,TGTGCCAGCAGTTTATGGGAGGGCATTCAGTACTTC
NA,TRBJ1-1,12,TRBV28,NA,CASIVQDTEAFF,TGTGCCAGCATTGTGCAGGACACTGAAGCTTTCTTT
TRBD1,TRBJ2-3,15,TRBV6-6,NA,CASRKQGLSTDTQYF,TGTGCCAGCAGAAAACAGGGGCTTAGCACAGATACGCAGTATTTT
TRBD2,TRBJ2-1,17,TRBV13,once,CASSLLAGGRTYNEQFF,TGTGCCAGCAGCTTACTAGCGGGGGGCCGGACCTACAATGAGCAGTTCTTC
NA,TRBJ1-2,14,TRBV20-1,NA,CSASAPQDRYGYTF,TGCAGTGCTAGTGCCCCACAAGACAGGTATGGCTACACCTTC
NA,TRBJ1-4,15,TRBV7-8,NA,CASSLSGRGEEKLFF,TGTGCCAGCAGCTTAAGTGGCAGGGGTGAGGAAAAACTGTTTTTT
NA,TRBJ1-4,14,TRBV27,NA,CASRSGVTNEKLFF,TGTGCCAGCAGGTCAGGGGTCACTAATGAAAAACTGTTTTTT
NA,TRBJ2-7,12,TRBV6-5,once,CASARTYVEQYF,TGTGCCAGCGCACGGACCTACGTGGAGCAGTACTTC
NA,TRBJ2-7,14,TRBV2,NA,CASSDTRSSYEQYF,TGTGCCAGCAGTGATACGAGGAGCTCCTACGAGCAGTACTTC
TRBD1,TRBJ2-7,14,TRBV6-5,NA,CASIRDRGTYEQYF,TGTGCCAGCATCCGGGACAGGGGGACCTACGAGCAGTACTTC
NA,TRBJ2-1,14,TRBV30,NA,CASFLVSSYNEQFF,TGTGCCTCGTTCTTGGTGAGCTCCTACAATGAGCAGTTCTTC
NA,TRBJ1-5,15,TRBV2,once,CASSGHYGAGGPQHF,TGTGCCAGCAGCGGACACTATGGGGCGGGGGGGCCCCAGCATTTT
NA,TRBJ2-5,13,TRBV12-3/TRBV12-4,NA,CASSWTGGETQYF,TGTGCCAGCAGTTGGACTGGGGGGGAGACCCAGTACTTC
NA,TRBJ2-7,14,TRBV9,NA,CASSVGVGVNEQYF,TGTGCCAGCAGCGTAGGTGTAGGGGTGAACGAGCAGTACTTC
NA,TRBJ2-6,12,TRBV6-5,NA,CASSYGANVLTF,TGTGCCAGCAGTTACGGGGCCAACGTCCTGACTTTC
NA,TRBJ1-1,13,TRBV12-3/TRBV12-4,NA,CASSLTWNTEAFF,TGTGCCAGCAGTTTGACATGGAACACTGAAGCTTTCTTT
TRBD2,TRBJ2-5,15,TRBV28,NA,CASRATGGGEETQYF,TGTGCCAGCAGAGCCACGGGGGGAGGGGAAGAGACCCAGTACTTC
TRBD2,TRBJ2-3,16,TRBV4-2,NA,CASSQGTAGGLDTQYF,TGTGCCAGCAGCCAAGGTACAGCGGGAGGGCTAGATACGCAGTATTTT
TRBD2,TRBJ2-7,15,TRBV6-5,NA,CASSAGGGLSYEQYF,TGTGCCAGCAGCGCGGGGGGGGGACTCTCCTACGAGCAGTACTTC
NA,TRBJ1-2,15,TRBV24-1,NA,CATSDLTTGDYGYTF,TGTGCCACCAGTGATTTGACGACAGGAGATTATGGCTACACCTTC
NA,TRBJ1-2,20,TRBV7-2,NA,CASSLARFRSGIDQIEGYTF,TGTGCCAGCAGCTTAGCCCGGTTTCGGTCAGGGATTGATCAGATAGAGGGCTACACCTTC
TRBD1,TRBJ1-2,13,TRBV6-6,NA,CASTGQVGYGYTF,TGTGCCAGCACCGGACAGGTGGGCTATGGCTACACCTTC
TRBD1,TRBJ1-2,14,TRBV30,NA,CAWSTQGGHYGYTF,TGTGCCTGGAGTACCCAGGGGGGCCACTATGGCTACACCTTC
NA,TRBJ2-5,11,TRBV20-1,NA,CSASRVETQYF,TGCAGTGCTAGCAGGGTGGAGACCCAGTACTTC
NA,TRBJ1-1,15,TRBV6-2/TRBV6-3,NA,CASSTGRTLNTEAFF,TGTGCCAGCAGCACAGGGAGAACCTTGAACACTGAAGCTTTCTTT
TRBD1,TRBJ2-1,17,TRBV7-8,once,CASSLITGGVSYNEQFF,TGTGCCAGCAGCCTAATTACAGGGGGCGTCTCCTACAATGAGCAGTTCTTC
NA,TRBJ2-2,14,TRBV29-1,NA,CSVEVGIATGELFF,TGCAGCGTTGAAGTGGGCATCGCCACCGGGGAGCTGTTTTTT
NA,TRBJ1-1,13,TRBV9,NA,CASSESLGSGAFF,TGTGCCAGCAGCGAGAGCCTGGGGAGTGGAGCTTTCTTT
NA,TRBJ2-7,13,TRBV27,NA,CASRVGGAGEQYF,TGTGCCAGCAGGGTTGGGGGAGCGGGCGAGCAGTACTTC